These 8 T cell receptor beta chains share one sample of origin, sequenced in a study of PD-L1 blockade in urothelial cancer. Documented time point: peripheral blood 6 weeks after treatment start. Sequencing used immunoSEQ multiplex PCR; TCRdb keeps in-frame clones, though not all of them. The sample includes some 41,000 clones, about 83% seen only once; the top ten take more than 12%. Sequencing was performed on PBMCs, taken around atezolizumab (anti-PD-L1) treatment. The receptors were sampled from a man in his 60s with urothelial cancer.

The chain carries TRBV6-5 and TRBJ2-1, with 8 bases aligning to TRBD2. Germline CDR1 MNHEY, CDR2 SVGAGI. V lost 0 bases and J lost 9; bases outside the gene matches: 7. This CDR3 region has 15 residues. CDR3 protein: CASSYSGRAGGEQFF. The CDR3, as DNA: TGTGCCAGCAGTTACTCGGGGAGGGCGGGAGGTGAGCAGTTCTTC.

In this sample, this clone turned up once. The rearrangement joins TRBV30 to TRBJ2-6, with D tentatively TRBD1 (6 bases). Per the germline V gene, CDR1 is GTSNPN and CDR2 is SVGIG (reference sequence). CDR3 length: 15 amino acids. V gave up 2 bases and J gave up 4 bases, with 12 bases separating them. The CDR3 region has the DNA TGTGCCTGGAGTACAGGGCCGAACGGGGCCAACGTCCTGACTTTC. Encoded protein: CAWSTGPNGANVLTF.

V and J are TRBV5-1 and TRBJ2-1, with 8 positions matching TRBD1. CDR1 is SGHRS, CDR2 YFSETQ, per germline. V was pared by 3 bases and J by 1 base, with 6 bases of the junction left unmatched. This CDR3 region has 16 residues. This CDR3 is CASSSRTGKSYNEQFF. The CDR3, as DNA: TGCGCCAGCAGCTCCCGGACAGGGAAATCCTACAATGAGCAGTTCTTC.

A single count supports this clone. V gene TRBV5-6 combines with J gene TRBJ2-7; 11 bases align to TRBD1. V dropped 2 bases and J dropped 3; count of bases not matched to a gene: 4. The CDR3 runs 15 residues. The V gene's germline CDR1 is SGHDT and CDR2 YYEEEE. The CDR3 spells CASSLGTGGGYEQYF. The CDR3 nucleotides read TGTGCCAGCAGCTTAGGGACAGGGGGTGGCTACGAGCAGTACTTC.

This clone appeared a few times. This chain links TRBV9 with TRBJ1-6, with 8 bases matching TRBD1. V lost 3 bases, J lost 8 bases, and 7 bases stayed unmatched. Germline V gene data show CDR1 as SGDLS and CDR2 as YYNGEE. The CDR3 length is 15 residues. The CDR3 nucleotides read TGTGCCAGCAGCGCCCGGACAGGGTACGATTCACCCCTCCACTTT. Its translation is CASSARTGYDSPLHF.

The chain has TRBV10-2 and TRBJ1-6; 10 positions agree with TRBD1. The V and J ends lost 2 bases and 7 bases, in that order; junction bases with no gene match: 14. Germline values: CDR1 WSHSY, CDR2 SAAADI. This CDR3 comprises 19 residues. In nucleotides, the CDR3 is TGCGCCAGCAGTGAGAGTGGGTTGGGACAGGGGATGGAAAATTCACCCCTCCACTTT. Residues: CASSESGLGQGMENSPLHF.

This chain links TRBV19 with TRBJ2-3; 12 bases align to TRBD2. V shed 5 bases and J 4 bases; nucleotides not matched to a gene: 7. The germline CDR1 and CDR2 sequences are LNHDA and SQIVND (reference sequence). The CDR3 covers 16 residues. CDR3 region: CASSPGLAGPADTQYF. The CDR3 nucleotides read TGTGCCAGTAGTCCTGGACTAGCGGGGCCGGCAGATACGCAGTATTTT.

In its sample, this clone was seen once. DNA for the CDR3: TGTGCCAGCAGCGAGAACAGGGGGCTCGGCTACACCTTC. Its protein is CASSENRGLGYTF. The V call is TRBV6-1, the J call TRBJ1-2, with 9 bases aligning to TRBD1. This CDR3 has 13 residues. Germline V gives CDR1 MNHNS, CDR2 SASEGT. With 6 bases clipped from V and 8 bases from J, the junction kept 7 bases outside the gene matches.